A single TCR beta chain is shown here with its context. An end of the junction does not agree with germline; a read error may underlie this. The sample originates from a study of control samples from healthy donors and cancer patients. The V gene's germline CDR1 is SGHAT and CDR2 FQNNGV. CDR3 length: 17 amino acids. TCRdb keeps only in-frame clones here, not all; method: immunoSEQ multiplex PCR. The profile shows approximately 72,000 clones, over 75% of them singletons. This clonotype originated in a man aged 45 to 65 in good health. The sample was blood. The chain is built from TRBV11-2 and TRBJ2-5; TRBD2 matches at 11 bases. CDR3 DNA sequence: TGTGCCAGCAGCTTAGAAAGGCTAGCGGGGGGACAAGGGACCCAGTACTTC. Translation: CASSLERLAGGQGTQYF.